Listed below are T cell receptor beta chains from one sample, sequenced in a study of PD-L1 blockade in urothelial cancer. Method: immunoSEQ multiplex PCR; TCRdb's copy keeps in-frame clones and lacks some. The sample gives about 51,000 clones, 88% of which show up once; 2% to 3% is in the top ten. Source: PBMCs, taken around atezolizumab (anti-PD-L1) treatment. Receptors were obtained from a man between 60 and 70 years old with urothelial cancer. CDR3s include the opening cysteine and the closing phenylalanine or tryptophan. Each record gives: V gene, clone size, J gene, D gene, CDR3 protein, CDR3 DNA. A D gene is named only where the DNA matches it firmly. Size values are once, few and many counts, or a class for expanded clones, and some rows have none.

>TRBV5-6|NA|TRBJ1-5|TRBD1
CASSFGQDNQPQHF
TGTGCCAGCAGCTTCGGACAGGACAATCAGCCCCAGCATTTT
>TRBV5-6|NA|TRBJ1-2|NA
CASSKTPRVNYGYTF
TGTGCCAGCAGCAAAACTCCCAGGGTTAACTATGGCTACACCTTC
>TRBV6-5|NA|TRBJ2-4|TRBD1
CASRETGVSKNIQYF
TGTGCCAGCAGGGAGACAGGGGTTTCCAAAAACATTCAGTACTTC
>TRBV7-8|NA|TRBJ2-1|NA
CASSSGVSYNEQFF
TGTGCCAGCAGCTCGGGAGTATCTTACAATGAGCAGTTCTTC
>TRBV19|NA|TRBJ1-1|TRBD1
CASSIRTGGNTEAFF
TGTGCCAGTAGTATTCGGACAGGGGGAAACACTGAAGCTTTCTTT
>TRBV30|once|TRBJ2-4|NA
CAWSPDSKNIQYF
TGTGCCTGGAGCCCCGACAGTAAAAACATTCAGTACTTC
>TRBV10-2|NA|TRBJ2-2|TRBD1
CASSEQQGAGTGELFF
TGCGCCAGCAGTGAACAACAGGGGGCAGGAACCGGGGAGCTGTTTTTT
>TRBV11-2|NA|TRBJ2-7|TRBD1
CASSFDRGRYEQYF
TGTGCCAGCAGCTTTGACAGGGGGCGCTACGAGCAGTACTTC
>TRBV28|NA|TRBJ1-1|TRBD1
CASTGQDTSTEAFF
TGTGCCAGCACGGGACAGGACACTAGCACTGAAGCTTTCTTT
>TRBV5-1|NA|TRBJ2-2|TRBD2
CASSLVPSGRKNTGELFF
TGCGCCAGCAGCTTGGTCCCTAGCGGGAGGAAGAACACCGGGGAGCTGTTTTTT
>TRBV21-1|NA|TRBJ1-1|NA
CASSKSTGGTEAFF
TGTGCCAGCAGCAAATCAACAGGGGGGACTGAAGCTTTCTTT
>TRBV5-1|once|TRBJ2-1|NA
CASSLRLESSYNEQFF
TGCGCCAGCAGCTTGAGATTGGAGAGCTCCTACAATGAGCAGTTCTTC
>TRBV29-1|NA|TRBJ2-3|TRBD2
CSVEDPGGRDTQYF
TGCAGCGTTGAAGATCCGGGCGGGAGAGATACGCAGTATTTT
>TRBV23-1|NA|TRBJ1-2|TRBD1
CASSHNQDRANYGYTF
TGCGCCAGCAGCCATAACCAGGACAGGGCTAACTATGGCTACACCTTC
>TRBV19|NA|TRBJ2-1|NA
CASSDRTRGLYNEQFF
TGTGCCAGTAGTGACAGGACCCGAGGTCTCTACAATGAGCAGTTCTTC
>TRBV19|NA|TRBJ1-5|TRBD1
CASSLTGGLRQPQHF
TGTGCCAGTAGTCTAACAGGGGGCTTAAGACAGCCCCAGCATTTT
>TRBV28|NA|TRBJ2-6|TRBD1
CASSPFPFRDSLPSGANVLTF
TGTGCCAGCAGCCCTTTCCCCTTCCGGGACAGCCTCCCCTCTGGGGCCAACGTCCTGACTTTC
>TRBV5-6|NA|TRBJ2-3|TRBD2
CASSFGLAGGTDTQYF
TGTGCCAGCAGCTTCGGGCTAGCGGGAGGCACAGATACGCAGTATTTT
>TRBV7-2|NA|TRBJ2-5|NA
CASSLDQGGTQYF
TGTGCCAGCAGCTTAGACCAGGGGGGGACCCAGTACTTC
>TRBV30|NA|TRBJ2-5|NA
CAWSGPGRKTQYF
TGTGCCTGGAGTGGGCCAGGGAGGAAGACCCAGTACTTC
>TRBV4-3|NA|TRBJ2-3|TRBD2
CASSQDRAGGPGDTQYF
TGCGCCAGCAGCCAAGACCGAGCGGGAGGGCCAGGTGATACGCAGTATTTT
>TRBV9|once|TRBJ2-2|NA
CASSVARTNTGELFF
TGTGCCAGCAGCGTAGCGAGAACGAACACCGGGGAGCTGTTTTTT
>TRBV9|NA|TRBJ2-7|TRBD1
CASSVASGGGYEQYF
TGTGCCAGCAGCGTGGCGTCAGGGGGTGGCTACGAGCAGTACTTC
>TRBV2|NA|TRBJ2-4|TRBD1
CASSGTGNIQYF
TGTGCCAGCAGTGGGACAGGGAACATTCAGTACTTC
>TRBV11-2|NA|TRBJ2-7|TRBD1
CASSAVRDRGRGEQYF
TGTGCCAGCAGCGCGGTCCGGGACAGGGGGCGGGGGGAGCAGTACTTC
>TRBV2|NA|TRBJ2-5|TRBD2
CASSVLSSGGKTQYF
TGTGCCAGCAGTGTCTTGTCTAGCGGGGGCAAGACCCAGTACTTC
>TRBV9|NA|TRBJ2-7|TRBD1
CASSPGQGSNEQYF
TGTGCCAGCAGCCCCGGACAGGGTTCCAACGAGCAGTACTTC
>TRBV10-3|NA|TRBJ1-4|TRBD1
CATGVGTANEKLFF
TGTGCCACCGGGGTCGGGACAGCTAATGAAAAACTGTTTTTT
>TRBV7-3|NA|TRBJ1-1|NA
CASSQSRANTEAFF
TGTGCCAGCAGCCAGAGCAGGGCCAACACTGAAGCTTTCTTT
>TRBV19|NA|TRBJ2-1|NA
CASSIRGEGAYNEQFF
TGTGCCAGTAGTATTCGGGGAGAGGGTGCCTACAATGAGCAGTTCTTC